The present T cell receptor beta chain was sequenced within a study of shared clonotypes between healthy human individuals. Repertoires were generated with immunoSEQ multiplex PCR, while TCRdb's copy carries only in-frame clones and drops some. Of a few million clones listed, under 95% are singletons. This CDR3 has 14 residues. V dropped 5 bases and J dropped 2 bases, with 13 bases sitting between them. Germline V gives CDR1 SEHNR, CDR2 FQNEAQ (reference sequence). Input material: naive CD4+ T cells from PBMCs. Subset of the sample: CD45RA+ positively selected. J is TRBJ2-7 and V is TRBV7-9; D may correspond to TRBD1 or TRBD2 (5 bases each). The receptor's source is a man between 18 and 35 years old in good health. Some clones in this sample may be carry-over from other donors' samples. CDR3 protein: CASSMTGTAYEQYF. The DNA of the CDR3 is TGTGCCAGCAGCATGACCGGGACCGCCTACGAGCAGTACTTC.